The rows below give T cell receptor beta chains drawn from one sample of a study of cytomegalovirus exposure and HLA in healthy donors. The assay was immunoSEQ multiplex PCR, and TCRdb's table has in-frame clones only and misses some. This table holds some 110,000 clones, about 70% found once. Sequencing was done on a sample of PBMCs. The receptors shown here come from a woman aged 30 to 39 in good health and CMV-seronegative. CDR3s include the opening cysteine and the closing phenylalanine or tryptophan. A D gene is named only where the DNA matches it firmly.

j_call,v_call,d_call,cdr3_nt,cdr3_aa
TRBJ1-4,TRBV25-1,TRBD1,TGTGCCAGGAGTCACAGGGGAACTAATGAAAAACTGTTTTTT,CARSHRGTNEKLFF
TRBJ1-1,TRBV9,-,TGTGCCAGCAGCGTAGCTACGGGCACTGAAGCTTTCTTT,CASSVATGTEAFF
TRBJ1-2,TRBV28,-,TGTGCCAGCCACGCATGGGGGGTCAACTATGGCTACACCTTC,CASHAWGVNYGYTF
TRBJ2-1,TRBV7-8,-,TGTGCCAGCAGCAACGGAGGGACCTACAATGAGCAGTTCTTC,CASSNGGTYNEQFF
TRBJ2-5,TRBV7-9,TRBD1,TGTGCCAGCAGCTTAGCTCGGGGGACAGGGGGTGAGACCCAGTACTTC,CASSLARGTGGETQYF
TRBJ1-1,TRBV6-5,TRBD1,TGTGCCAGCATGAGGGCAGGGGGATCTTATACTGAAGCTTTCTTT,CASMRAGGSYTEAFF
TRBJ2-1,TRBV6-1,TRBD2,TGTGCCAGCAACGAGGGGACTAGCGGGAGAGATGAGCAGTTCTTC,CASNEGTSGRDEQFF
TRBJ1-2,TRBV5-6,TRBD1,TGTGCCAGCAGCTGGGGACAGAGCAGGGATGGCTACACCTTC,CASSWGQSRDGYTF
TRBJ2-7,TRBV28,-,TGTGCCAGCAGTTTCAGGACAGCCTCCTACGAGCAGTACTTC,CASSFRTASYEQYF
TRBJ1-1,TRBV7-2,-,TGTGCCAGCGCCCCGGTTCTTGGGAGGACTGAAGCTTTCTTT,CASAPVLGRTEAFF